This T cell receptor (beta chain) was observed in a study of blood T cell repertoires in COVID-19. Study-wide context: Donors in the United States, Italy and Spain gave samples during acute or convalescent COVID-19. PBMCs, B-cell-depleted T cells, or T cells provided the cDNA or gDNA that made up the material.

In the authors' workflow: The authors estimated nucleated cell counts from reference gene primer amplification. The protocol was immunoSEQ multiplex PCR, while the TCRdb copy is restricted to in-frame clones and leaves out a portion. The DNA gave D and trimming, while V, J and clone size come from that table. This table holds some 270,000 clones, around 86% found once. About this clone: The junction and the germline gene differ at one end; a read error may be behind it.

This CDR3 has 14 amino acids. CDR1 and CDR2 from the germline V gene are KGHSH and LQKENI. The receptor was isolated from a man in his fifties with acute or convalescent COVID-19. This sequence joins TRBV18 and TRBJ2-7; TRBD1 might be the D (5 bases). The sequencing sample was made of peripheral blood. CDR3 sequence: CASLLDRSSDEQYF. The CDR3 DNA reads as TGTGCCAGCTTACTTGACAGATCCTCCGACGAGCAGTACTTC.